This T cell receptor beta chain was found in a study of tumor-infiltrating lymphocytes in oesophageal squamous cell carcinoma. In its sample, this clonotype was seen a few times. TCRdb recomputed calls from the PCR reads with MiXCR, one row per CDR3 protein. The sample consists of over 15,000 distinct CDR3 sequences, 40% to 55% of them appearing once. Specimen: esophageal tumor tissue. This TCR was sampled from a male donor with esophageal squamous cell carcinoma.

The CDR3 DNA reads as TGTGCCAGCAGTACCCGACAGCGGGGTGAGCAGTTCTTC. As protein: CASSTRQRGEQFF. The gene calls are TRBV12-3 or TRBV12-4 and TRBJ2-7; 7 nucleotides match TRBD2. TRBJ2-1 matches the DNA end more closely, so the J call is doubtful. The CDR3 is 13 amino acids.